Shown below are 28 T cell receptor beta chains from a single sample sequenced in a study of T-cell reconstitution after alpha-beta-depleted transplantation in children. Their antigen targets remain unknown. Unique molecular identifiers tagged the TCRbeta library. One entry per CDR3 protein results from TCRdb running MiXCR on the PCR reads. This table holds approximately 32,000 distinct CDR3 sequences, 6.4% found once. Whole-study findings and limits: Several hundred expanded graft clones reportedly gave rise to the alpha-beta T cells present about two months after transplant.

Sequencing was performed on peripheral blood, taken 60 days after TCRalphabeta/CD19-depleted stem cell transplant. These receptors were taken from a child younger than two who had a stem cell transplant for acute myeloid leukemia, so the T cells may come from the graft donor.

This clonotype was observed many times. V and J are TRBV7-2 and TRBJ2-5; the match to TRBD1 covers 8 bases. Germline loops: CDR1 SGHTA, CDR2 FQGNSA. The CDR3 extends over 16 amino acids. V was clipped by 5 bases and J by 5 bases; unmatched bases: 13. As DNA, the CDR3 is TGTGCCAGCAGCCCCCAGATCGGACAGGGTGGGGAGACCCAGTACTTC. The encoded protein is CASSPQIGQGGETQYF.

This clonotype was seen a handful of times. One junction end disagrees with the germline gene, perhaps due to a read error. The V and J genes are TRBV7-7 and TRBJ2-2; 9 bases line up with TRBD1. Germline CDR1 and CDR2: SSHAT and FNYEAQ (reference sequence). This CDR3 comprises 16 residues. The chain's CDR3 is CASSPRDRENTGELFF. As DNA, the CDR3 is TGTGCTAGCAGCCCCCGGGACAGGGAAAACACCGGGGAGCTGTTTTTT.

This clonotype was detected ten times or more. V and J are TRBV9 and TRBJ1-1, with D possibly TRBD1 on 5 matching bases. Trimming stripped 3 bases from V and 7 bases from J, with 13 bases between. The CDR3 sequence is 13 residues long. CDR1 is SGDLS, CDR2 YYNGEE, per germline. The CDR3 DNA sequence: TGTGCCAGCAGCGAGGACCCCACAGGTGAAGCTTTCTTT. The encoded protein is CASSEDPTGEAFF.

This clonotype was picked up many times. The DNA of the CDR3 is TGTGCCAGCAGCGTATACCAGCGGGGCACCGGGGAGCTGTTTTTT. Translation: CASSVYQRGTGELFF. V gene TRBV9 combines with J gene TRBJ2-2; 7 nucleotides agree with TRBD2. Germline assignment: CDR1 SGDLS and CDR2 YYNGEE. This CDR3 spans 15 amino acids. The junction had 4 bases not matched to a gene; V was cut back by 1 base and J by 4 bases.

This clonotype was observed many times. The chain has TRBV6-5 and TRBJ1-1, with D perhaps TRBD1 (6 bases). The V end was cut by 8 bases, the J end by 4 bases, with 14 bases between. CDR1 is MNHEY, CDR2 SVGAGI, per germline. This CDR3 region has 13 residues. CDR3 nucleotide sequence: TGTGCCAGCGGACTAACAGGGTCCACTGAAGCTTTCTTT. Residues: CASGLTGSTEAFF.

This clonotype was recorded at least ten times. V gene TRBV24-1 combines with J gene TRBJ2-1, with 12 bases that match TRBD2. CDR1 KGHDR and CDR2 SFDVKD come from the germline V gene. Unmatched junction bases numbered 3, after V lost 0 bases and J lost 4 bases. The CDR3 runs 17 residues. The CDR3 DNA reads as TGTGCCACCAGTGATTTGACCGGGACTAGCGGGTACAATGAGCAGTTCTTC. Amino acids: CATSDLTGTSGYNEQFF.

This clonotype has ten or more counts. The chain combines TRBV29-1 with TRBJ2-2; D is unclear. V gave up 3 bases and J gave up 0 bases, with 8 bases separating them. This CDR3 comprises 14 residues. Germline lookup yields CDR1 SQVTM and CDR2 ANQGSEA. The DNA for the CDR3 is TGCAGCGTTGACGACACAGCGAACACCGGGGAGCTGTTTTTT. Protein sequence: CSVDDTANTGELFF.

This clonotype has a single count. A read error is possible here, since a much larger clone lies one base away. This rearrangement joins TRBV6-2 or TRBV6-3 to TRBJ2-5; the D gene is possibly TRBD2 (6 bases). This CDR3 comprises 14 residues. Germline V gene sequence: CDR1 MNHEY, CDR2 SVGEGT. Trimming removed 7 bases at V and 9 bases at J, with 21 bases between. The CDR3 is CASIQIGGAKAQYF. The CDR3 nucleotides read TGTGCCAGCATCCAGATTGGCGGGGCGAAGGCCCAGTACTTC.

This clonotype appeared many times. The chain uses TRBV7-8 and TRBJ2-2; 10 nucleotides line up with TRBD1. The junction had 9 bases not matched to a gene; V was cut back by 6 bases and J by 5 bases. CDR3 length: 16 amino acids. Looked up from germline, CDR1 is SGHVS and CDR2 is FQNEAQ. This chain's CDR3 is CASRGEGQGETGELFF. CDR3 DNA sequence: TGTGCCAGCAGGGGGGAAGGACAGGGGGAAACCGGGGAGCTGTTTTTT.

The chain links TRBV5-5 to TRBJ2-7; D is unclear. The CDR3 extends over 15 amino acids. Germline CDR1 is SGHKS and CDR2 is YYEKEE (reference sequence). Trimming removed 3 bases from V and 3 bases from J, with 16 bases in between. CDR3 in amino acids: CASSSDPRAGYEQYF. Here the CDR3 DNA reads TGTGCCAGCAGCTCGGATCCTCGGGCTGGCTACGAGCAGTACTTC.

This clonotype was found many times. The chain is built from TRBV13 and TRBJ2-1; unclear D gene. Germline V CDR1 and CDR2: PRHDT, FYEKMQ (reference sequence). Trimming stripped 10 bases from V and 3 bases from J, with 10 bases between. CDR3 length: 12 amino acids. This chain's CDR3 is CATQVYYNEQFF. The CDR3 nucleotides are TGTGCCACCCAAGTTTACTACAATGAGCAGTTCTTC.

This clonotype was detected many times. The chain links TRBV7-2 to TRBJ2-3, with 9 bases that match TRBD1. The germline V gene has CDR1 SGHTA and CDR2 FQGNSA. CDR3 length equals 19 residues. V lost 6 bases, J lost 2 bases, and 18 bases stayed unmatched. The CDR3: CASSSRRDRVLRYTDTQYF. CDR3 in DNA: TGTGCCAGCAGTTCGCGCCGGGACAGGGTACTTCGATACACAGATACGCAGTATTTT.

This clonotype came up a few times. This chain joins TRBV4-3 and TRBJ1-2, with D perhaps matching TRBD1 (6 bases). CDR1 LGHNA and CDR2 YSLEER come from the germline V gene. The CDR3 is 16 amino acids. The germline V and J ends were trimmed by 4 bases and 8 bases, with 23 bases remaining between them. The DNA for the CDR3 is TGCGCCAGCAGCCCAAAGAGGGGGACCCTTCCCGGAGGCTACACCTTC. As protein: CASSPKRGTLPGGYTF.

For this clonotype: A much larger clone differs by one base, so this may be a read error. The chain joins TRBV5-6 to TRBJ1-3; no reliable D call. The germline gives CDR1 SGHDT, CDR2 YYEEEE. The CDR3 loop spans 14 amino acids. The CDR3 nucleotides read TGTGTCAGCAGCTATTCTTACTCTGGAAACACCATATATTTT. This encodes CVSSYSYSGNTIYF.

This clonotype showed up many times. This chain links TRBV29-1 with TRBJ1-4; tentatively, D is TRBD1 (5 bases). Per the germline V gene, CDR1 is SQVTM and CDR2 is ANQGSEA. Trimming removed 3 bases from V and 8 bases from J, with 13 bases in between. The CDR3 totals 13 residues. For the CDR3, the DNA is TGCAGCGTTGAGTCCGGGGGAAAAGAAAAACTGTTTTTT. It codes for CSVESGGKEKLFF.

This clonotype was seen many times. The chain uses TRBV6-6 and TRBJ2-7, with D perhaps TRBD2 (6 bases). Germline V gene sequence: CDR1 MNHNY, CDR2 SVGAGI (reference sequence). The CDR3 has 13 residues. The V and J ends lost 5 bases and 6 bases respectively, with 14 bases between them. CDR3 loop: CASSHGGAVEQYF. The CDR3 DNA reads TGTGCCAGCAGTCATGGAGGGGCGGTCGAGCAGTACTTC.

This clonotype has at least ten counts. The chain is built from TRBV6-5 and TRBJ2-3; 9 nucleotides match TRBD2. Trimming cost V 1 base and J 2 bases; bases outside gene matches: 1. The CDR3 length is 15 residues. The germline V gene encodes CDR1 MNHEY and CDR2 SVGAGI. The CDR3 bases are TGTGCCAGCAGTTACTTAGCGGGAGCCACAGATACGCAGTATTTT. It yields the protein CASSYLAGATDTQYF.

In this sample, this clonotype turned up many times. The chain recombines TRBV4-2 with TRBJ1-2; the D gene is possibly TRBD1 (6 bases). This CDR3 contains 13 residues. The germline gives CDR1 LGHNA, CDR2 YNFKEQ. V lost 4 bases to trimming and J lost 2 bases, with 8 bases between them. CDR3 coding DNA: TGTGCCAGCAGCCCCGGGACAAACTATGGCTACACCTTC. Protein product: CASSPGTNYGYTF.

This clonotype was seen ten or more times. The chain recombines TRBV4-3 with TRBJ1-3; no definite D call. There are 16 residues in the CDR3. Germline values: CDR1 LGHNA, CDR2 YSLEER. The ends were cut back, 0 bases at V and 1 base at J, with 10 bases in the middle. The CDR3 protein is CASSQDWALSGNTIYF. The CDR3 coding sequence is TGCGCCAGCAGCCAAGATTGGGCACTTTCTGGAAACACCATATATTTT.

This clonotype showed up many times. The gene calls are TRBV10-2 and TRBJ2-3, with a tentative D call TRBD2 (6 bases). The V gene lost 0 bases and the J gene lost 4 bases, with 11 bases spanning the gap. The CDR3 totals 15 residues. Germline V lookup: CDR1 WSHSY, CDR2 SAAADI. CDR3 DNA: TGCGCCAGCAGTGAGTCAGGCGGGATGGCAGATACGCAGTATTTT. Translating gives CASSESGGMADTQYF.

The table lists this clonotype with many counts. The V call is TRBV11-2, the J call TRBJ2-2; 9 bases line up with TRBD1. The CDR3 is made up of 17 amino acids. Per the germline V gene, CDR1 is SGHAT and CDR2 is FQNNGV. The trim removed 4 bases at V and 5 bases at J, leaving 11 bases unmatched. CDR3 coding DNA: TGTGCCAGCAGCTCAAGGGACAGGGAAATAAGTACCGGGGAGCTGTTTTTT. Translation gives CASSSRDREISTGELFF. Full variable domain (rest looked up from reference TRBV11-2 and TRBJ2-2): EAGVAQSPRYKIIEKRQSVAFWCNPISGHATLYWYQQILGQGPKLLIQFQNNGVVDDSQLPKDRFSAERLKGVDSTLKIQPAKLEDSAVYLCASSSRDREISTGELFFGEGSRLTVL.

This clonotype has at least ten counts. The chain employs TRBV27 and TRBJ2-7; D is unresolved. This CDR3 is 15 amino acids long. Germline values: CDR1 MNHEY, CDR2 SMNVEV (reference sequence). V lost 5 bases, J lost 3 bases, and 17 bases lay in between. This chain's CDR3 is CASSPLYGYDYEQYF. CDR3 DNA: TGTGCCAGCAGTCCCCTATACGGTTACGACTACGAGCAGTACTTC.

At least ten counts were recorded for this clonotype. The chain uses TRBV5-1 and TRBJ2-7; 9 bases agree with TRBD1. V was clipped by 6 bases and J by 2 bases; unmatched bases: 6. CDR1 is SGHRS and CDR2 is YFSETQ in the germline V gene. The CDR3 has 14 residues. This CDR3 is CASKVGTGTYEQYF. In nucleotides, the CDR3 is TGCGCCAGCAAGGTAGGGACAGGGACCTACGAGCAGTACTTC.

The chain employs TRBV7-9 and TRBJ2-1, with D possibly matching TRBD2 (6 bases). The CDR3 consists of 16 residues. Germline V lookup: CDR1 SEHNR, CDR2 FQNEAQ (reference sequence). With 2 bases removed from V and 8 bases from J, the gap between germline ends came to 19 bases. The DNA for the CDR3 is TGTGCCAGCAGCTTATCCCTCGGGAGTCAGGATCATGAGCAGTTCTTC. Amino acids: CASSLSLGSQDHEQFF.

In its sample, this clonotype was seen many times. The CDR3 DNA reads as TGTGCCAGCGGCGGGGACAGCTCCTACGAGCAGTACTTC. This codes for CASGGDSSYEQYF. J is TRBJ2-7 and V is TRBV2; possibly TRBD1 for D (7 bases). Trimming took off 8 bases at V and 0 bases at J, with 11 bases between the two ends. The CDR3 is 13 amino acids. Germline CDR1 and CDR2: SNHLY and FYNNEI.

In this sample, this clonotype turned up many times. The chain combines TRBV12-3 or TRBV12-4 with TRBJ1-1, with 9 bases lining up with TRBD1. Trimming removed 9 bases from V and 1 base from J; junction bases left unmatched: 3. The CDR3 loop spans 13 amino acids. The CDR3 DNA is TGTGCCAGTACGGGACAGGGGAACACTGAAGCTTTCTTT. Its translation is CASTGQGNTEAFF.

This rearrangement joins TRBV20-1 to TRBJ1-1; D ambiguous. Germline V gene lookup returns CDR1 DFQATT and CDR2 SNEGSKA (reference sequence). CDR3 length: 15 residues. Trimming took 0 bases from V and 0 from J, leaving 11 bases between them. Here the CDR3 DNA reads TGCAGTGCTAGAGATCTTTGGGCAGTGAACACTGAAGCTTTCTTT. This codes for CSARDLWAVNTEAFF.

Many counts were recorded for this clonotype. The CDR3 reads CASSQDSSNQPQHF. In DNA form, the CDR3 reads TGTGCCAGCAGCCAGGACAGTAGCAATCAGCCCCAGCATTTT. J is TRBJ1-5 and V is TRBV9, with D maybe TRBD1 (6 bases). Germline lookup yields CDR1 SGDLS and CDR2 YYNGEE. This CDR3 comprises 14 residues. V lost 4 bases to trimming and J lost 0 bases, with 8 bases between them.